The clone carrying this TCR beta chain was found a few times. Its antigen is currently unknown. Exclusion of patients followed from uncontrolled infection, other autoimmune disease, pregnancy or lactation. The data belong to a study of T cells in Graves' hyperthyroidism and ophthalmopathy. The CDR3 sequence is 15 residues long. Trimming took off 5 bases at V and 0 bases at J, with 13 bases between the two ends. Germline assignment: CDR1 SGHTA and CDR2 FQGTGA. Study conclusions and caveats: The model identified upcoming ophthalmopathy a median about 6.5 months ahead of onset. From stable hyperthyroidism, ophthalmopathy was set apart by a 13 V-J model. The blood repertoire included most of the expanded thyroid clonotypes above 0.001.

TCR beta CDR3 sequences were amplified from RNA transcripts. HTBI primers were the set used in a first-round RT-PCR of the TCR CDR3. In TCRdb, the multiplex PCR reads were re-called with MiXCR into one record per CDR3 protein. The table includes hundreds of thousands of distinct CDR3 sequences, less than 45% detected once. Sequencing input: peripheral blood or thyroid tissue (not recorded which). The chain has TRBV7-3 and TRBJ1-1, with D possibly matching TRBD1 (6 bases). The clonotype was recovered from an adult man with Graves' disease, either hyperthyroidism or ophthalmopathy (not recorded which). CDR3 bases: TGTGCCAGCAGCCCCCCCAGGGGCCTGAACACTGAAGCTTTCTTT. Encoded protein: CASSPPRGLNTEAFF.